A single sample gave rise to the 14 T cell receptor beta chains below, sequenced in a study of blood T cell repertoires in COVID-19. The protocol was immunoSEQ multiplex PCR, while the TCRdb copy is restricted to in-frame clones and leaves out a portion. This table has 200,000 to 250,000 clones, 86% appearing once. The sample comprised peripheral blood. The source is a man aged 60 to 69 with acute or convalescent COVID-19.

This clone was counted a few times. The chain combines TRBV2 with TRBJ1-5; TRBD1 agrees at 7 bases. CDR3 length: 13 amino acids. Germline assignment: CDR1 SNHLY and CDR2 FYNNEI. After removal of 9 bases from V and 5 bases from J, the junction contained 7 bases not matched to a gene. DNA of the CDR3: TGTGCCAGTGGACAGGACCCCTATCAGCCCCAGCATTTT. Protein: CASGQDPYQPQHF.

This chain uses TRBV23-1 with TRBJ2-4; 7 nucleotides line up with TRBD2. TRBV23-1 falls under the ORF class, with uncertain function. J gave up 2 bases and V 5 bases, and 18 bases lay outside the gene matches. The CDR3 sequence is 19 residues long. This chain's CDR3 is CASSSRDYHVWGTKNIQYF. Here the CDR3 DNA reads TGCGCCAGCAGTAGCCGGGACTACCACGTTTGGGGGACCAAAAACATTCAGTACTTC.

CDR3 DNA sequence: TGTGCCAGCAGCTCCGGACTAGCGGGAGCCTACACCGGGGAGCTGTTTTTT. The encoded protein is CASSSGLAGAYTGELFF. The chain recombines TRBV13 with TRBJ2-2; 13 bases fit TRBD2. This CDR3 region has 17 residues. The ends lost 4 bases at V and 3 bases at J; junction bases unmatched: 5. The germline V gene encodes CDR1 PRHDT and CDR2 FYEKMQ (reference sequence).

The V and J genes are TRBV6-5 and TRBJ1-2; 10 bases agree with TRBD1. Per germline, CDR1 MNHEY and CDR2 SVGAGI. The V and J ends lost 4 bases and 7 bases, in that order; junction bases with no gene match: 9. This CDR3 has 15 amino acids. CDR3 sequence reads: CASSSSGTGDFGYTF. CDR3 in DNA: TGTGCCAGCAGTTCGTCCGGGACAGGGGATTTTGGCTACACCTTC.

About this clone itself: Within the sample, other DNA sequences also encode this same CDR3. This sequence joins TRBV11-1 and TRBJ1-1; D gene ambiguous. Trimming removed 2 bases at V and 0 bases at J, with 7 bases between. Per the germline V gene, CDR1 is SGHAT and CDR2 is FQDESV (reference sequence). CDR3 length: 14 amino acids. CDR3 sequence (DNA): TGTGCCAGCAGCTTAAACTCCCTGAACACTGAAGCTTTCTTT. This translates into CASSLNSLNTEAFF.

Written as DNA, the CDR3 is TGTGCCAGCAGCTGGACAGGGGCAACTGAAGCTTTCTTT. Translating it yields CASSWTGATEAFF. The rearrangement links TRBV7-9 to TRBJ1-1, with TRBD1 matching over 9 bases. V was clipped by 4 bases and J by 5 bases; unmatched bases: 2. This CDR3 has 13 residues. Per germline, CDR1 SEHNR and CDR2 FQNEAQ (reference sequence). Together with reference TRBV7-9 and TRBJ1-1, the CDR3 gives the full variable domain: DTGVSQNPRHKITKRGQNVTFRCDPISEHNRLYWYRQTLGQGPEFLTYFQNEAQLEKSRLLSDRFSAERPKGSFSTLEIQRTEQGDSAMYLCASSWTGATEAFFGQGTRLTVV.

Only one count was recorded for this clone. V and J are TRBV3-1 (or the pseudogene TRBV3-2) and TRBJ2-3; D may be TRBD1 (6 bases). Germline CDR1 and CDR2: LGHDT and YNNKEL (reference sequence). V lost 6 bases and J lost 6, with 10 bases in between. The CDR3 is 12 amino acids. CDR3 in amino acids: CASSFTGDTQYF. CDR3 DNA: TGTGCCAGCAGTTTTACAGGGGATACGCAGTATTTT.

The V and J genes are TRBV6-5 and TRBJ1-2; TRBD1 is a possible D gene (5 bases). The CDR3 spans 13 residues. The germline CDR1 and CDR2 sequences are MNHEY and SVGAGI. V dropped 5 bases and J dropped 4 bases, with 11 bases sitting between them. CDR3 in DNA: TGTGCCAGCAGTCAACAGGTTCGCTATGGCTACACCTTC. Its protein is CASSQQVRYGYTF.

The chain has TRBV20-1 and TRBJ1-1, with D unresolved. This CDR3 spans 11 amino acids. The V and J ends lost 6 bases and 10 bases respectively, with 15 bases between them. The germline V gene encodes CDR1 DFQATT and CDR2 SNEGSKA (reference sequence). CDR3 region: CSAKESFGAFF. Here the CDR3 DNA reads TGCAGTGCCAAGGAGTCATTCGGAGCTTTCTTT.

The rearrangement joins TRBV30 to TRBJ2-2, with TRBD1 identical over 9 bases. The junction had 11 bases not matched to a gene; V was cut back by 8 bases and J by 4 bases. CDR1 and CDR2 from the germline V gene are GTSNPN and SVGIG (reference sequence). CDR3 length: 15 amino acids. This CDR3 is CARTGQGRTTGELFF. DNA of the CDR3: TGTGCCCGAACTGGACAGGGGAGGACCACCGGGGAGCTGTTTTTT. Based on the CDR3 plus reference TRBV30 and TRBJ2-2, the full variable domain is SQTIHQWPATLVQPVGSPLSLECTVEGTSNPNLYWYRQAAGRGLQLLFYSVGIGQISSEVPQNLSASRPQDRQFILSSKKLLLSDSGFYLCARTGQGRTTGELFFGEGSRLTVL.

The rearrangement uses TRBV18 and TRBJ2-1; 8 positions agree with TRBD1. The ends lost 3 bases at V and 16 bases at J; junction bases unmatched: 11. In germline, CDR1 is KGHSH, CDR2 LQKENI. The CDR3 totals 13 residues. CDR3 in amino acids: CASSPAFETGVFF. CDR3 DNA sequence: TGTGCCAGCTCACCGGCGTTTGAGACAGGGGTATTCTTC.

The gene calls are TRBV4-3 and TRBJ1-2, with TRBD1 identical over 7 bases. The CDR3 contains 17 residues. CDR1 and CDR2 (germline): LGHNA, YSLEER. J was trimmed by 4 bases and V by 3 bases; bases with no gene match: 14. The CDR3 spells CASSQAERQGTLYGYTF. Written as DNA, the CDR3 is TGCGCCAGCAGCCAGGCCGAACGACAGGGTACCCTCTATGGCTACACCTTC.

This clone showed up just a few times. This sequence joins TRBV21-1 and TRBJ1-5. TRBV21-1 is a pseudogene segment. The CDR3 consists of 15 residues. Here the CDR3 DNA reads TGTGCCAGCAGCATCGCGGGGAATGGGAATCAGCCCCAGCATTTT. Encoded protein: CASSIAGNGNQPQHF.

The J gene is TRBJ1-2, the V gene TRBV14, with D possibly being TRBD1 (6 bases). V lost 1 base, J lost 0 bases, and 9 bases lay in between. Looked up from germline, CDR1 is SGHDN and CDR2 is FVKESK. CDR3 length equals 15 residues. The CDR3 reads CASSQVKGANYGYTF. The CDR3 DNA reads TGTGCCAGCAGCCAAGTTAAGGGGGCTAACTATGGCTACACCTTC.